The entry below describes one T cell receptor beta chain. Its antigen is unknown. Germline values: CDR1 SGHRS, CDR2 YFSETQ. V lost 2 bases, J lost 1 base, and 2 bases stayed unmatched. The CDR3 contains 14 residues. The sample comes from a study of cytomegalovirus exposure and HLA in healthy donors. Study results and limitations: Many donors carried some public TCRs, although rarity characterized most TCR sequences.

The repertoire was sequenced with immunoSEQ multiplex PCR; TCRdb's copy has only in-frame clones and lacks some. The table records more than 300,000 clones, about nine tenths of them present only once. Sample: PBMCs. The origin of this receptor is a woman between 18 and 30 years old in good health and CMV-seronegative. The chain links TRBV5-1 to TRBJ1-1, with TRBD1 matching over 7 bases. The CDR3 sequence is CASSLGDRNTEAFF. CDR3 nucleotides: TGCGCCAGCAGCTTAGGGGACAGGAACACTGAAGCTTTCTTT.